A single sample gave rise to the 25 T cell receptor beta chains below, sequenced in a study of T cell responses to AZD1222 COVID-19 vaccine. Here immunoSEQ multiplex PCR was the method, and the copy in TCRdb shows in-frame clones only, minus some. The sample carries about 100,000 clones, about 90% recorded once. This material consisted of peripheral blood, taken on day 0 of AZD1222 vaccination. The receptors here all came from an adult in good health.

This rearrangement joins TRBV27 to TRBJ1-1; D remains ambiguous. V was shortened by 2 bases and J by 4 bases, with 14 bases between the two germline ends. Germline loops: CDR1 MNHEY, CDR2 SMNVEV (reference sequence). The CDR3 length is 15 residues. CDR3 DNA: TGTGCCAGCAGTTTAACTCCTATCTTCGCCACTGAAGCTTTCTTT. Amino acid sequence: CASSLTPIFATEAFF.

J is TRBJ1-1 and V is TRBV7-6; D is perhaps TRBD1 (5 bases). Germline CDR1 and CDR2: SGHVS and FNYEAQ. The CDR3 is 14 residues long. Trimming removed 3 bases from V and 1 base from J, with 9 bases in between. CDR3 amino acids: CASSLTVRNTEAFF. CDR3 in DNA: TGTGCCAGCAGCTTGACAGTTCGGAACACTGAAGCTTTCTTT.

In this sample, this clone turned up a few times. This chain links TRBV7-8 with TRBJ1-6; D remains unclear. The CDR3 runs to 15 residues. The V end lost 5 bases, the J end lost 2 bases, and 10 bases lay between the germline ends. Germline CDR1 and CDR2: SGHVS and FQNEAQ. CDR3 amino acids: CASSEQLPYNSPLHF. The CDR3 nucleotides are TGTGCCAGCAGCGAACAGTTACCCTATAATTCACCCCTCCACTTT.

The chain carries TRBV5-8 and TRBJ2-6; 8 bases fit TRBD1. Unmatched junction bases numbered 6, after V lost 1 base and J lost 0 bases. Per the germline V gene, CDR1 is SGHTS and CDR2 is YDEGEE. This CDR3 comprises 18 residues. The CDR3 sequence is CASSLHRTGSSGANVLTF. The CDR3 bases are TGTGCCAGCAGCTTGCATCGGACAGGGAGCTCTGGGGCCAACGTCCTGACTTTC. Using reference TRBV5-8 and TRBJ2-6 for the parts outside the CDR3, the full variable domain is EAGVTQSPTHLIKTRGQQATLRCSPISGHTSVYWYQQALGLGLQFLLWYDEGEERNRGNFPPRFSGRQFPNYSSELNVNALELEDSALYLCASSLHRTGSSGANVLTFGAGSRLTVL.

The V call is TRBV7-9, the J call TRBJ2-7; possible D gene TRBD2, 7 bases. The CDR3 covers 15 residues. CDR1 is SEHNR, CDR2 FQNEAQ, per germline (reference sequence). Between the trimmed V and J ends, which lost 5 bases and 2 bases, there was a span of 16 bases. The CDR3 region has the DNA TGTGCCAGCAGCCAAGGGGGGGCACCACCCTACGAGCAGTACTTC. Residues: CASSQGGAPPYEQYF.

The rearrangement links TRBV6-5 to TRBJ2-7; 8 bases line up with TRBD1. The trim removed 7 bases at V and 7 bases at J, leaving 12 bases unmatched. The germline CDR1 and CDR2 sequences are MNHEY and SVGAGI. CDR3 length: 14 amino acids. CDR3 loop: CASTVDRARGEQYF. The CDR3 DNA sequence: TGTGCCAGCACCGTGGACAGGGCCAGGGGGGAGCAGTACTTC.

This clone showed up just once. The chain has TRBV5-1 and TRBJ2-1; a weak D match, TRBD1 (5 bases). CDR1 SGHRS and CDR2 YFSETQ come from the germline V gene. Trimming cost V 4 bases and J 0 bases, with 14 bases left between them. The CDR3 covers 16 residues. CDR3 DNA sequence: TGCGCCAGCAGCATCGGACACTCGAGCTCCTACAATGAGCAGTTCTTC. Its translation: CASSIGHSSSYNEQFF.

The V gene is TRBV7-9, the J gene TRBJ2-7; 8 nucleotides line up with TRBD1. The CDR3 spans 17 residues. V lost 1 base to trimming and J lost 1 base; unmatched junction nucleotides: 9. CDR1 and CDR2 from the germline V gene are SEHNR and FQNEAQ (reference sequence). The CDR3 coding sequence is TGTGCCAGCAGCTTAGGCAGGGGGCTAACTTTTTCCTACGAGCAGTACTTC. Its translation is CASSLGRGLTFSYEQYF.

The V gene is TRBV19, the J gene TRBJ1-6, with D maybe TRBD1 (6 bases). Trimming cost V 10 bases and J 4 bases, with 17 bases left between them. This CDR3 comprises 15 residues. The germline V gene has CDR1 LNHDA and CDR2 SQIVND (reference sequence). The CDR3 DNA is TGTGCCATTTTAGGGGCGGACAGTTATAATTCACCCCTCCACTTT. Its translation is CAILGADSYNSPLHF.

With respect to this clone: At one boundary the junction diverges from the germline segment, which might be a read error. The chain links TRBV2 to TRBJ1-1; D unclear. Per germline, CDR1 SNHLY and CDR2 FYNNEI. The CDR3 runs to 14 residues. This CDR3 reads CASREGGLNTEAFF. CDR3 in DNA: TGTGCCAGCAGAGAAGGAGGGCTTAACACTGAAGCTTTCTTT.

This clone was observed a single time. The genes are TRBV10-3 and TRBJ1-3; 7 positions match TRBD1. Per the germline V gene, CDR1 is ENHRY and CDR2 is SYGVKD. This CDR3 is 17 amino acids long. The junction had 10 bases not matched to a gene; V was cut back by 0 bases and J by 5 bases. The CDR3 nucleotides are TGTGCCATCAGTGAGTCAAGCGGAGGCAGGGGGAGAAACACCATATATTTT. Translation: CAISESSGGRGRNTIYF.

This chain links TRBV30 with TRBJ2-7; 9 nucleotides match TRBD1. V lost 5 bases, J lost 8 bases, and 7 bases stayed unmatched. Germline V gene lookup returns CDR1 GTSNPN and CDR2 SVGIG (reference sequence). The CDR3 totals 12 residues. CDR3 amino acids: CAWSPGQGKQYF. The CDR3 region has the DNA TGTGCCTGGTCCCCGGGACAGGGAAAGCAGTACTTC.

The chain links TRBV6-2 or TRBV6-3 to TRBJ2-5, with D possibly TRBD2 on 6 matching bases. CDR1 MNHEY and CDR2 SVGEGT come from the germline V gene. V gave up 2 bases and J gave up 3 bases, with 10 bases separating them. The CDR3 runs 14 residues. The CDR3 loop reads CASSYGGGEETQYF. The CDR3, as DNA: TGTGCCAGCAGTTACGGTGGCGGGGAAGAGACCCAGTACTTC.

The CDR3: CASSQGTGGQAFF. As DNA, the CDR3 is TGCGCCAGCAGCCAGGGGACAGGGGGACAAGCTTTCTTT. The rearrangement joins TRBV5-1 to TRBJ1-1; 11 positions match TRBD1. CDR3 length: 13 amino acids. The germline CDR1 and CDR2 sequences are SGHRS and YFSETQ. V was clipped by 4 bases and J by 9 bases; unmatched bases: 5.

The table lists this clone with a count of one. J is TRBJ1-3 and V is TRBV7-8; a weak D match, TRBD1 (5 bases). Germline CDR1 is SGHVS and CDR2 is FQNEAQ. This CDR3 spans 15 amino acids. Between the trimmed V and J ends, which lost 1 base and 4 bases, there was a span of 11 bases. The CDR3 DNA reads as TGTGCCAGCAGCTTAGATGAGGGGAAAGGAAACACCATATATTTT. As protein: CASSLDEGKGNTIYF.

This clone was seen only a few times. The genes are TRBV11-2 and TRBJ2-2, with 13 bases identical to TRBD2. V gave up 6 bases and J gave up 9 bases; unmatched junction bases: 10. The CDR3 is made up of 16 amino acids. Germline CDR1 and CDR2: SGHAT and FQNNGV. The CDR3 DNA reads TGTGCCAGCAGGCAACTAGCGGGGGGGCCGAGCAGGGAGCTGTTTTTT. Its protein is CASRQLAGGPSRELFF.

The chain links TRBV7-9 to TRBJ1-2; 9 nucleotides line up with TRBD1. Germline V gene data show CDR1 as SEHNR and CDR2 as FQNEAQ (reference sequence). This CDR3 has 18 residues. The ends lost 5 bases at V and 2 bases at J; junction bases unmatched: 15. The CDR3 nucleotides read TGTGCCAGCAGCCGAATAACAGGGGGCTGGGGGAGAAACTATGGCTACACCTTC. It translates to CASSRITGGWGRNYGYTF.

V is TRBV29-1 and J is TRBJ1-2; the match to TRBD1 covers 8 bases. After removal of 0 bases from V and 3 bases from J, the junction contained 12 bases not matched to a gene. Germline-derived CDR1 and CDR2 are SQVTM and ANQGSEA. The CDR3 is 17 amino acids. The CDR3 DNA sequence: TGCAGCGTTGAAGACCCCCGGACAGGGAGCCCCTACTATGGCTACACCTTC. It encodes CSVEDPRTGSPYYGYTF.

The chain couples TRBV1 to TRBJ1-2; TRBD1, the table's D call, was not compared with the DNA. TRBV1 counts as a pseudogene. The CDR3 contains 19 residues. The CDR3 reads CTSSQDPPDRENKNYGYTF. The CDR3 region has the DNA TGCACCAGCAGCCAAGACCCTCCGGACAGGGAGAATAAAAACTATGGCTACACCTTC.

The CDR3 loop reads CASSPTSGGSYTQYF. The CDR3 nucleotides read TGTGCCAGCAGCCCGACTAGCGGGGGATCTTATACGCAGTATTTT. This chain joins TRBV3-1 (or the pseudogene TRBV3-2) and TRBJ2-3, with 12 bases aligning to TRBD2. V shed 4 bases, J shed 7 bases, and the junction held 6 bases outside the gene matches. CDR1 is LGHDT, CDR2 YNNKEL, per germline (reference sequence). This CDR3 is built from 15 residues.

This clone was observed a few times. The chain has TRBV6-5 and TRBJ2-5; D is possibly TRBD1 (5 bases). The CDR3 runs to 14 residues. Germline CDR1 is MNHEY and CDR2 is SVGAGI. Trimming took off 0 bases at V and 4 bases at J, with 9 bases between the two ends. Written as DNA, the CDR3 is TGTGCCAGCAGTTACTCGGGTAGGGGAGAGACCCAGTACTTC. As protein: CASSYSGRGETQYF.

The rearrangement links TRBV18 to TRBJ1-2, with a tentative D call TRBD1 (5 bases). Germline V gives CDR1 KGHSH, CDR2 LQKENI. V shed 3 bases and J shed 5 bases, with 16 bases lying between them. The CDR3 is made up of 15 amino acids. CDR3 amino acids: CASSPGIGRGYGYTF. The DNA of the CDR3 is TGTGCCAGCTCACCCGGAATCGGCCGGGGGTATGGCTACACCTTC. Using reference TRBV18 and TRBJ1-2 for the parts outside the CDR3, the full variable domain is NAGVMQNPRHLVRRRGQEARLRCSPMKGHSHVYWYRQLPEEGLKFMVYLQKENIIDESGMPKERFSAEFPKEGPSILRIQQVVRGDSAAYFCASSPGIGRGYGYTFGSGTRLTVV.

This clone was detected once. The chain carries TRBV19 and TRBJ1-5, with D possibly matching TRBD1 (6 bases). The CDR3 length is 16 residues. The germline CDR1 and CDR2 sequences are LNHDA and SQIVND (reference sequence). Trimming cost V 3 bases and J 9 bases, with 21 bases left between them. The CDR3 region is CASSILGGQWSPPQHF. CDR3 DNA: TGTGCCAGTAGTATCCTCGGGGGCCAGTGGAGTCCGCCCCAGCATTTT.

The gene calls are TRBV21-1 and TRBJ2-2; the table gives TRBD1 as D, unverified against the DNA. TRBV21-1 is a pseudogene. The CDR3 covers 15 residues. This CDR3 is CASSRTETNTGELFF. For the CDR3, the DNA is TGTGCCAGTTCTAGGACAGAAACGAACACCGGGGAGCTGTTTTTT.

The rearrangement joins TRBV6-1 to TRBJ1-5, with no clear D. V was pared by 3 bases and J by 4 bases, with 4 bases between. The CDR3 is 12 residues long. The germline gives CDR1 MNHNS, CDR2 SASEGT. The CDR3 sequence is CASSELNQPQHF. As DNA, the CDR3 is TGTGCCAGCAGTGAGCTGAATCAGCCCCAGCATTTT.